This TCR beta chain emerged from a study of vaccination effects on CD4 cells after COVID-19. Findings and caveats of the study: Both infection-induced and vaccine-induced clones contracted markedly at late post-vaccination timepoints. The study enrolled few convalescent patients and sampled no early post-infection timepoints.

Repertoires were generated with immunoSEQ multiplex PCR, while TCRdb's copy carries only in-frame clones and drops some. There are fewer than 85,000 clones in the sample; around 81% occur only once, and approximately 10% lies in the top ten. On this clone itself: Its antigen is not known.

Antigen-specific CD4+ T cells were first expanded with viral peptide pools by the ViraFEST assay and only then sequenced. Once cultured for approximately ten days, the cells underwent separation to obtain CD4+ T cells. Nucleocapsid antibody tests were negative, and the vaccine recipients had no prior SARS-CoV-2 infection. Each well held a few million PBMC cultured with 7.5 to 10 ug/ml peptides and about 10 IU/ml IL-2. V was pared by 5 bases and J by 8 bases, with 11 bases of the junction left unmatched. Germline V lookup: CDR1 SGHTA, CDR2 FQGTGA. This CDR3 has 16 residues. This material consisted of CD4+ T cells from PBMCs cultured with SARS-CoV-2 spike peptides, taken before COVID-19 vaccination. This chain uses TRBV7-3 with TRBJ2-1; 11 nucleotides align to TRBD2. This clonotype was sampled from a human donor who received a COVID-19 vaccine. The CDR3 reads CASSPYSSGGVYEQFF. In DNA form, the CDR3 reads TGTGCCAGCAGCCCCTATAGTAGCGGGGGGGTCTATGAGCAGTTCTTC.